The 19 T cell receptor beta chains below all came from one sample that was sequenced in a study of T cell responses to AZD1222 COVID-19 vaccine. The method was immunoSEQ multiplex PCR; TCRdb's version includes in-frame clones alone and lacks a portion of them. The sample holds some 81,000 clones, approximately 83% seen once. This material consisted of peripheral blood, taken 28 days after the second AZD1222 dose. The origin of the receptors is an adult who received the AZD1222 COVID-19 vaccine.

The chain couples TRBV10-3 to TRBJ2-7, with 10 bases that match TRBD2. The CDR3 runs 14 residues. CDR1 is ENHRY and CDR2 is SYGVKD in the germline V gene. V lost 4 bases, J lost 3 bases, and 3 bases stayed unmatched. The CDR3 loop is CAISGTSGSYEQYF. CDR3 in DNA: TGTGCCATCAGTGGGACTAGCGGAAGCTACGAGCAGTACTTC.

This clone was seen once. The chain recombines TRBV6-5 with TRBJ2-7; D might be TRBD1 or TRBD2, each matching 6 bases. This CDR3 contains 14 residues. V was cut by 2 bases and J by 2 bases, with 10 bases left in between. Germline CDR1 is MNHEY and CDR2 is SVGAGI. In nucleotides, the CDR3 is TGTGCCAGCAGTTACCGTGGGGGGCCCTACGAGCAGTACTTC. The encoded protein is CASSYRGGPYEQYF.

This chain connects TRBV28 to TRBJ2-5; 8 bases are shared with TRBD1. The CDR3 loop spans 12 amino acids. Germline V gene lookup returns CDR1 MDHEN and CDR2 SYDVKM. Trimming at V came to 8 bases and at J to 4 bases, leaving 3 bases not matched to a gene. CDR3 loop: CASGDRGETQYF. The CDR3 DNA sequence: TGTGCCAGCGGCGACAGGGGAGAGACCCAGTACTTC.

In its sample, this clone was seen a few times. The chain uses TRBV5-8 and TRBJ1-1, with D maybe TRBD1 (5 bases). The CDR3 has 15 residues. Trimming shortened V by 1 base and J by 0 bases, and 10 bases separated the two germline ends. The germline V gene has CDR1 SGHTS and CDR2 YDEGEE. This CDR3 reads CASSLTTGVNTEAFF. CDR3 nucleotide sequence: TGTGCCAGCAGCTTGACAACAGGAGTGAACACTGAAGCTTTCTTT.

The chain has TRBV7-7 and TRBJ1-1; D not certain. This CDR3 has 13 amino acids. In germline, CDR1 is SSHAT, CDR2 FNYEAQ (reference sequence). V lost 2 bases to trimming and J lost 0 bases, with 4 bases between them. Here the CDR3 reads CASSLQLNTEAFF. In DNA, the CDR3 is TGTGCCAGCAGCTTACAGCTGAACACTGAAGCTTTCTTT.

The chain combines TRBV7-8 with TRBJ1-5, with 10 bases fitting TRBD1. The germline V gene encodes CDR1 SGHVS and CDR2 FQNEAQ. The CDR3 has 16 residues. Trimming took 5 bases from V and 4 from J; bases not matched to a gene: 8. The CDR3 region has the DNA TGTGCCAGCAGCCCAGACAGGGGGCTGGGGAATCAGCCCCAGCATTTT. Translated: CASSPDRGLGNQPQHF.

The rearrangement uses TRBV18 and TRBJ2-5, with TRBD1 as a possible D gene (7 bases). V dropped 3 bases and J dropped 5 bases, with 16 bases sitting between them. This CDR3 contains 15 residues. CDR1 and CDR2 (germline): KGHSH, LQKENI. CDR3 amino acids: CASSPPGGRSETQYF. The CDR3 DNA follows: TGTGCCAGCTCACCCCCAGGGGGGCGGTCGGAGACCCAGTACTTC.

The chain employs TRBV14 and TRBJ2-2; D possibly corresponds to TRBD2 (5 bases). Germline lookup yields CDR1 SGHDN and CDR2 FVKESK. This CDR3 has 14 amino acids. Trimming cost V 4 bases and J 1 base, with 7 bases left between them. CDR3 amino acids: CASSLRGNTGELFF. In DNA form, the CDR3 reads TGTGCCAGCAGCCTCCGGGGGAACACCGGGGAGCTGTTTTTT.

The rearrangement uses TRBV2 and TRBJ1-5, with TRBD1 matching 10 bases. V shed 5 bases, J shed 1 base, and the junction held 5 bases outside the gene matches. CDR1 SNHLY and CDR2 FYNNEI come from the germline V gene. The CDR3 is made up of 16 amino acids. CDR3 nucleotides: TGTGCCAGCAGTAGGACAGGGGGAGAAAGCAATCAGCCCCAGCATTTT. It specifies CASSRTGGESNQPQHF.

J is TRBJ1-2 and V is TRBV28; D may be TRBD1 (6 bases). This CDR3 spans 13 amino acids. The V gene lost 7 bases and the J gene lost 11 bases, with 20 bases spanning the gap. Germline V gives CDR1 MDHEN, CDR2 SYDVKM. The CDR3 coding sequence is TGTGCCAGCAACCATCCAGGGGACATGGATTACACCTTC. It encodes CASNHPGDMDYTF.

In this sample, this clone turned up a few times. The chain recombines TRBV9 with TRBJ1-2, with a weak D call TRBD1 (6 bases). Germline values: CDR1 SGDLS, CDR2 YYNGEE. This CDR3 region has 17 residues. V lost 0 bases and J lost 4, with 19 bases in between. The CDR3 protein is CASSVDFRGRRSYGYTF. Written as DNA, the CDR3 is TGTGCCAGCAGCGTAGATTTTCGGGGGCGGAGGAGCTATGGCTACACCTTC.

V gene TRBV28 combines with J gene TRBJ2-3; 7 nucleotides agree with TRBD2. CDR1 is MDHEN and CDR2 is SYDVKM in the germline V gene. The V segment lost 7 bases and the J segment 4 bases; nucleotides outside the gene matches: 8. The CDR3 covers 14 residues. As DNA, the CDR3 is TGTGCCAGCACTTCAGCGGGGAGAGCAGATACGCAGTATTTT. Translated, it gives CASTSAGRADTQYF.

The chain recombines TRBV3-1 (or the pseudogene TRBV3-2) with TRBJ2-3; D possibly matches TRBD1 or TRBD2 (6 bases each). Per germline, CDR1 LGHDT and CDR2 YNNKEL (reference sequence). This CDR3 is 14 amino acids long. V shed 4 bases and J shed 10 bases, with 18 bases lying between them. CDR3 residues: CASSPQGRGGSQYF. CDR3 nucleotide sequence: TGTGCCAGCAGCCCACAGGGTCGAGGGGGGTCGCAGTATTTT.

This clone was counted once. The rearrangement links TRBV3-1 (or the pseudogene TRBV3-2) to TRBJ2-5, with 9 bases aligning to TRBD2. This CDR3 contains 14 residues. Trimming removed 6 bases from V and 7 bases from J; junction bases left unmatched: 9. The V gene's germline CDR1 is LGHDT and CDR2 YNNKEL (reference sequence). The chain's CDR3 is CASRDLAGSATQYF. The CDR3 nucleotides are TGTGCCAGCAGGGATCTAGCGGGGTCCGCGACCCAGTACTTC.

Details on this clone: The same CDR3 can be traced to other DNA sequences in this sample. The CDR3 DNA reads as TGTGCCAGCAGCTTAGGCGAGACCCAGTACTTC. As protein: CASSLGETQYF. The V call is TRBV11-2, the J call TRBJ2-5; D is unclear. This CDR3 region has 11 residues. CDR1 SGHAT and CDR2 FQNNGV come from the germline V gene. V was trimmed by 1 base and J by 5 bases, leaving 2 bases between them. The whole variable domain, filled in from reference TRBV11-2 and TRBJ2-5, reads EAGVAQSPRYKIIEKRQSVAFWCNPISGHATLYWYQQILGQGPKLLIQFQNNGVVDDSQLPKDRFSAERLKGVDSTLKIQPAKLEDSAVYLCASSLGETQYFGPGTRLLVL.

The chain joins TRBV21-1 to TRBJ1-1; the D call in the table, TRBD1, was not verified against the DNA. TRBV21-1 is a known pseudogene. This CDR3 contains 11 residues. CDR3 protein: CASSNRGRAFF. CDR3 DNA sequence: TGTGCCAGCAGCAACAGGGGGAGGGCTTTCTTT.

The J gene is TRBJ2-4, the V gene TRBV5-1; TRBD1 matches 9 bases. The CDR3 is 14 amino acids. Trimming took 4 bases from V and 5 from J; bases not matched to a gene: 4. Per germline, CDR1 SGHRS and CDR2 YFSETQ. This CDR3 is CASSPRTGENIQYF. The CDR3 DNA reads TGCGCCAGCAGCCCCAGGACAGGGGAAAACATTCAGTACTTC.

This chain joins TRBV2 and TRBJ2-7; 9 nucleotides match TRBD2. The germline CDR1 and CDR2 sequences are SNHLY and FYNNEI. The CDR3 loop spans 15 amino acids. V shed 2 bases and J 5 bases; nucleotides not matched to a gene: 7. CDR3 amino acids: CASSERVAGEDEQYF. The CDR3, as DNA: TGTGCCAGCAGTGAAAGGGTAGCGGGGGAGGACGAGCAGTACTTC. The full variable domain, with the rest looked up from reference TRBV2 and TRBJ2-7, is EPEVTQTPSHQVTQMGQEVILRCVPISNHLYFYWYRQILGQKVEFLVSFYNNEISEKSEIFDDQFSVERPDGSNFTLKIRSTKLEDSAMYFCASSERVAGEDEQYFGPGTRLTVT.

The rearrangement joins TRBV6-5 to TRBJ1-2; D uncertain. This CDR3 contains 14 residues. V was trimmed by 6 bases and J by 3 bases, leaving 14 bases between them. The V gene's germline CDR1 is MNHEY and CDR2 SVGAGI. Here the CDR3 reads CASSRPGNDYGYTF. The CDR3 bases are TGTGCCAGCAGCCGACCCGGGAACGACTATGGCTACACCTTC.